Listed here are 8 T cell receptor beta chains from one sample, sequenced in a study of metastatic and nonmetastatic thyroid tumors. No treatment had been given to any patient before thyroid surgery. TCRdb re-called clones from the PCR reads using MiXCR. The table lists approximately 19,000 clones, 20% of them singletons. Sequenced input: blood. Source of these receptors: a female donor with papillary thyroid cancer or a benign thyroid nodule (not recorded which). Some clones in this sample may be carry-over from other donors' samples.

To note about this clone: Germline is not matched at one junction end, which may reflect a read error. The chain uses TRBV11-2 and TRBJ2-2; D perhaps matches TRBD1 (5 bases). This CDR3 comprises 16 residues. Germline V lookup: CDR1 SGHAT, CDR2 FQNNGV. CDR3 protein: CASSPWWGVDTRELFF. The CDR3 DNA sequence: TGTGCCAGCAGCCCCTGGTGGGGCGTTGACACCCGGGAGCTGTTTTTT. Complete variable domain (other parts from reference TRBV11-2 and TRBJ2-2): EAGVAQSPRYKIIEKRQSVAFWCNPISGHATLYWYQQILGQGPKLLIQFQNNGVVDDSQLPKDRFSAERLKGVDSTLKIQPAKLEDSAVYLCASSPWWGVDTRELFFGEGSRLTVL.

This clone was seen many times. The CDR3 protein is CASSLQRRLAGSLYTQYF. CDR3 nucleotides: TGTGCCAGCAGTCTTCAACGTCGACTAGCGGGATCCCTGTATACGCAGTATTTT. This sequence joins TRBV27 and TRBJ2-3; 11 bases line up with TRBD2. The CDR3 spans 18 residues. CDR1 is MNHEY and CDR2 is SMNVEV in the germline V gene (reference sequence). V shed 5 bases, J shed 7 bases, and the junction held 17 bases outside the gene matches.

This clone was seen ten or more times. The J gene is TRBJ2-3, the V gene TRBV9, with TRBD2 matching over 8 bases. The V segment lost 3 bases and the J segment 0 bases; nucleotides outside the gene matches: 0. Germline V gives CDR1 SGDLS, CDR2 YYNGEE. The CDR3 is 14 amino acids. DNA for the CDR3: TGTGCCAGCAGCGGGACTAGCAGCACAGATACGCAGTATTTT. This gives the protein CASSGTSSTDTQYF.

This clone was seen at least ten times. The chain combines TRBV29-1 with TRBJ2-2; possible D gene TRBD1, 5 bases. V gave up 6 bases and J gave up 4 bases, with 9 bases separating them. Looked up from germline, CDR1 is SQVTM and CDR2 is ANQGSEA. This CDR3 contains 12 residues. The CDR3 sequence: CSVLGVTGELFF. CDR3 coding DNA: TGCAGCGTCCTAGGGGTCACCGGGGAGCTGTTTTTT.

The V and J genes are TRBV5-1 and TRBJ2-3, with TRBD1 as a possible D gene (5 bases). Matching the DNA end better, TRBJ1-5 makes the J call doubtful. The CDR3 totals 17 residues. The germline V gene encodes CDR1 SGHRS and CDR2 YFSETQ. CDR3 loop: CASSLSTGTMGTDTQHF. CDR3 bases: TGCGCCAGCAGCTTGTCCACCGGGACTATGGGCACAGATACGCAGCATTTT.

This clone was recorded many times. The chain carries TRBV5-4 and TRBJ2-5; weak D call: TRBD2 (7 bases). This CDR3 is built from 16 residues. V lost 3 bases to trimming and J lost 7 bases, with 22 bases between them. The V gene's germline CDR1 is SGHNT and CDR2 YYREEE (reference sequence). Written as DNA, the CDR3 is TGTGCCAGCAGCTCCTCCGGGGGACTGGCGGGGGCGACCCAGTACTTC. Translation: CASSSSGGLAGATQYF.

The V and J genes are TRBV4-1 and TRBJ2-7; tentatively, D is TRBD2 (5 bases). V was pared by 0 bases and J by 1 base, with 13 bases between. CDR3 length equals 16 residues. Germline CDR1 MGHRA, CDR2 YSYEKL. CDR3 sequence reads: CASSQEDGRGSYEQYF. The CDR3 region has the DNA TGCGCCAGCAGCCAAGAGGATGGACGGGGTTCCTACGAGCAGTACTTC.

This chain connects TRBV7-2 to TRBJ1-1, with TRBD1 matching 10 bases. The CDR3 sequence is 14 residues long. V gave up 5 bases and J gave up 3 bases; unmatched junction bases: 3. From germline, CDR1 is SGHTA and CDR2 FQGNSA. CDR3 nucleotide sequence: TGTGCCAGCAGCAAGGGACAGGGGTACACTGAAGCTTTCTTT. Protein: CASSKGQGYTEAFF.